The T cell receptor (beta chain) described here comes from a study of blood T cell repertoires in COVID-19. Study as a whole: Italy, Spain and the United States were the sources of the convalescent and acute COVID-19 samples. PBMCs, B-cell-depleted T cells, or T cells provided the cDNA or gDNA that made up the material.

This clone was detected only once. Germline CDR1 is SGHTA and CDR2 is FQGNSA. V lost 1 base to trimming and J lost 5 bases, with 9 bases between them. The CDR3 spans 15 residues. In the source study's methods: Amplification from reference gene primers served as the basis for estimated nucleated cell counts. The repertoire was sequenced with immunoSEQ multiplex PCR; TCRdb's copy has only in-frame clones and lacks some. The V and J calls and clone size are taken from that table; D and trimming were inferred from the DNA. The top ten hold about 18% of the sample, which has approximately 170,000 clones, roughly 90% seen once.

This rearrangement joins TRBV7-2 to TRBJ1-6; D unresolved. This TCR was sampled from a man between 60 and 75 years old with active or convalescent COVID-19. The sequenced sample was peripheral blood. The chain's CDR3 is CASSLGPENNSPLHF. DNA of the CDR3: TGTGCCAGCAGCTTAGGTCCGGAGAATAATTCACCCCTCCACTTT.